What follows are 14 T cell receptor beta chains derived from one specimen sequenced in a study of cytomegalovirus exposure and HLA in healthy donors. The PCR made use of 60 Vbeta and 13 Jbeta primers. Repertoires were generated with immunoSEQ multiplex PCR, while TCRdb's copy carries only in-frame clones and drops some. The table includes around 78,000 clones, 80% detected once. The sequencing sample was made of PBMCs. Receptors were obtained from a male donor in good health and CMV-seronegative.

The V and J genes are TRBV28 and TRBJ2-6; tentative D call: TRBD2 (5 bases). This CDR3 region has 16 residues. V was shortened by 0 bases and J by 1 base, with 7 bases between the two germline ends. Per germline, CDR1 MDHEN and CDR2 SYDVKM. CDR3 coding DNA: TGTGCCAGCAGTTTATGGTCGGGGTCTGGGGCCAACGTCCTGACTTTC. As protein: CASSLWSGSGANVLTF.

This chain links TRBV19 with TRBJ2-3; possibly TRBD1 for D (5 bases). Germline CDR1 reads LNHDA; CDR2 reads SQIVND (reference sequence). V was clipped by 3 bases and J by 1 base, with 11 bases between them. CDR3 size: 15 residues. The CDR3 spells CASSISQGGTDTQYF. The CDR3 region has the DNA TGTGCCAGTAGTATTAGTCAGGGTGGCACAGATACGCAGTATTTT.

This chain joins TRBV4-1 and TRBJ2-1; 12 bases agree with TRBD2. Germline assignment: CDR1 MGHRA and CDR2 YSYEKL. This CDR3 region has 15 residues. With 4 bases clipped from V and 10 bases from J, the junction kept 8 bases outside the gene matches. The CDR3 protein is CASSPGLAGLGEQFF. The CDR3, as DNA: TGCGCCAGCAGCCCTGGACTAGCGGGATTAGGGGAGCAGTTCTTC.

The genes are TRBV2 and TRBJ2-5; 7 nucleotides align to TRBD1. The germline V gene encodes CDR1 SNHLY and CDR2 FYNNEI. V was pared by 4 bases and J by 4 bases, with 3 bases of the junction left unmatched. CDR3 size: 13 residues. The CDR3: CASSGQGRETQYF. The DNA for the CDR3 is TGTGCCAGCAGTGGACAGGGTCGAGAGACCCAGTACTTC.

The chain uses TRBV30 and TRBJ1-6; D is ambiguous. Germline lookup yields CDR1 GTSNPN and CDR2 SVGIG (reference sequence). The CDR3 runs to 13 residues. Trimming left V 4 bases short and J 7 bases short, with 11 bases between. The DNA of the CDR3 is TGTGCCTGGAAGTTGGTGAGGAATTCACCCCTCCACTTT. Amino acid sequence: CAWKLVRNSPLHF.

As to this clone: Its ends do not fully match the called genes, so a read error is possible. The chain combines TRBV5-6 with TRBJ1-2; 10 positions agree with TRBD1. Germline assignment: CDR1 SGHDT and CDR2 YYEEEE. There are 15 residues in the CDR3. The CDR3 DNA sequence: TGTGCCAGCAGCGGGCCCGGGACAGGGGACTATGGCTACCCCTTC. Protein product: CASSGPGTGDYGYPF.

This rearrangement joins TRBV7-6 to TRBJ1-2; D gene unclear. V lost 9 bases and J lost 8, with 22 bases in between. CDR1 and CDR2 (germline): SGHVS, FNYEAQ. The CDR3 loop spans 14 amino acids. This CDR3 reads CARNQNSLRQGYTF. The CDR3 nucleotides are TGTGCCAGAAACCAAAATTCCCTTCGACAAGGCTACACCTTC.

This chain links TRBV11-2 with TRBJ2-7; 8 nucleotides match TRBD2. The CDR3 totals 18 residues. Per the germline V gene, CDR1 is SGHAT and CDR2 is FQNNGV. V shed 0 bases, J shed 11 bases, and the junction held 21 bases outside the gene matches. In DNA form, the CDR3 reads TGTGCCAGCAGCTTAGAGCCCGGAGTAGCGGGATTTGGCCATAGGGAGTACTTC. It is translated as CASSLEPGVAGFGHREYF.

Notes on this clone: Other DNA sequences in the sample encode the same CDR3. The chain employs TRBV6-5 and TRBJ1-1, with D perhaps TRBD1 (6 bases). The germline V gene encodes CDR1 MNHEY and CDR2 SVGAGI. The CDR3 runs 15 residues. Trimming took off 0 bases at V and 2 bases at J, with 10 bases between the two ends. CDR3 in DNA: TGTGCCAGCAGTTACTCCGGACAGTATAACACTGAAGCTTTCTTT. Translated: CASSYSGQYNTEAFF.

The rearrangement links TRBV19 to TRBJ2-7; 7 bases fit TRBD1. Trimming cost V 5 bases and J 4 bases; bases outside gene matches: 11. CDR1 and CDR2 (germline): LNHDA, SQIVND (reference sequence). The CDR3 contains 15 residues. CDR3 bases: TGTGCCAGTAGTTCACAGGGGCTTACGGGGTACGAGCAGTACTTC. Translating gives CASSSQGLTGYEQYF.

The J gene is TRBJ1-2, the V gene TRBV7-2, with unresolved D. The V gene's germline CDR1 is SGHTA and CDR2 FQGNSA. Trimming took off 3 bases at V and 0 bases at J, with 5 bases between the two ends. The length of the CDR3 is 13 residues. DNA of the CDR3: TGTGCCAGCAGCTTTATGTCTAACTATGGCTACACCTTC. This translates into CASSFMSNYGYTF.

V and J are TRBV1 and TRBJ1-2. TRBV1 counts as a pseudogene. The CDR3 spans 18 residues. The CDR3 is CTSSQEASTFRGNYGYTF. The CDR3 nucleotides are TGCACCAGCAGCCAAGAAGCAAGTACCTTCCGGGGAAACTATGGCTACACCTTC.

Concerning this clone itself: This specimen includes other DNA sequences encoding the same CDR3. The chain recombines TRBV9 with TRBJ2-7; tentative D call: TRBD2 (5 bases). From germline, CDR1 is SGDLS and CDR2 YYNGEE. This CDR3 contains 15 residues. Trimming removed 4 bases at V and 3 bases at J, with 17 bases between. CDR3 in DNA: TGTGCCAGCAGCTTAAGAGATGGCCGGGGCTACGAGCAGTACTTC. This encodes CASSLRDGRGYEQYF.

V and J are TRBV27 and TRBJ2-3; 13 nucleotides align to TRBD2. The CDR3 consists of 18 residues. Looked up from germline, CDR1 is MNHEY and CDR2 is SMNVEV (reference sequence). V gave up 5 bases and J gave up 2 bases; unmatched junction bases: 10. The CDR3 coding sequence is TGTGCCAGCAGTCCCCTAAAACTAGCGGGAGGGAACACAGATACGCAGTATTTT. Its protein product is CASSPLKLAGGNTDTQYF.